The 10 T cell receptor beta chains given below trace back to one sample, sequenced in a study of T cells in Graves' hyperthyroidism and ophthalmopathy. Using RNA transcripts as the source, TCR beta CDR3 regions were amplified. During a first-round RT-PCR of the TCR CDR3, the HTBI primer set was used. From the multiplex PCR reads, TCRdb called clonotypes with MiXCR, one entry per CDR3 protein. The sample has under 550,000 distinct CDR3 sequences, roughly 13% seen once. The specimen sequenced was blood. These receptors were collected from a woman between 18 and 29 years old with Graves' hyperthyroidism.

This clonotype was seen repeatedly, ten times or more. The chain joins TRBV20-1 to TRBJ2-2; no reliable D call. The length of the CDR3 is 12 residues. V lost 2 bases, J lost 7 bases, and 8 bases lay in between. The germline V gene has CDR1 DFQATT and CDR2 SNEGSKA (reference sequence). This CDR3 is CSARTIVGELFF. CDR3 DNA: TGCAGTGCTAGAACGATCGTCGGGGAGCTGTTTTTT.

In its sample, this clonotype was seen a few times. The CDR3 region has the DNA TGTGCCAGCAGCTTGGTAGGGGACCTCTCCTACGAGCAGTACTTC. Protein product: CASSLVGDLSYEQYF. The V gene is TRBV5-5, the J gene TRBJ2-7, with D perhaps assigned TRBD1 or TRBD2 (5 bases each). CDR3 length: 15 residues. The V gene's germline CDR1 is SGHKS and CDR2 YYEKEE (reference sequence). V was trimmed by 0 bases and J by 0 bases, leaving 10 bases between them. The full variable domain, rest sourced from reference TRBV5-5 and TRBJ2-7, is DAGVTQSPTHLIKTRGQQVTLRCSPISGHKSVSWYQQVLGQGPQFIFQYYEKEERGRGNFPDRFSARQFPNYSSELNVNALLLGDSALYLCASSLVGDLSYEQYFGPGTRLTVT.

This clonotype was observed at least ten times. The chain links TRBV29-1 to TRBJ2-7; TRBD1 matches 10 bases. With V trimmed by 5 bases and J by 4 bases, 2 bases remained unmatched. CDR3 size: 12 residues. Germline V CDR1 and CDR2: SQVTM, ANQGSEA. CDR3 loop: CSVRQGAYEQYF. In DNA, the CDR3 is TGCAGCGTTAGACAGGGGGCGTACGAGCAGTACTTC.

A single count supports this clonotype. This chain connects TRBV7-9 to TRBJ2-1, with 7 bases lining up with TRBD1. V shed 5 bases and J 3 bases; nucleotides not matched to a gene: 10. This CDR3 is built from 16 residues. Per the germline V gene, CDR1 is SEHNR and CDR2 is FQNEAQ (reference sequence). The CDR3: CASSPPVTGYYNEQFF. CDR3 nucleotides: TGTGCCAGCAGCCCTCCCGTGACAGGGTACTACAATGAGCAGTTCTTC.

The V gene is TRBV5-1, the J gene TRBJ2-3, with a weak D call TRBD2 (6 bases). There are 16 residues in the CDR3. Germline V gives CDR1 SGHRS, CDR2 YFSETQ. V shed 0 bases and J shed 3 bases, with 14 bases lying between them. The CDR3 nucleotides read TGCGCCAGCAGCTTGGCTACTAGCCTAAATACAGATACGCAGTATTTT. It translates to CASSLATSLNTDTQYF.

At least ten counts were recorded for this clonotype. The DNA of the CDR3 is TGTGCCAGCAGCCGACCCACAGGGGAGGACACCGGGGAGCTGTTTTTT. Translated: CASSRPTGEDTGELFF. This sequence joins TRBV3-1 and TRBJ2-2, with D maybe TRBD1 (7 bases). This CDR3 has 16 amino acids. The ends were cut back, 4 bases at V and 3 bases at J, with 15 bases in the middle. The germline V gene has CDR1 LGHDT and CDR2 YNNKEL (reference sequence).

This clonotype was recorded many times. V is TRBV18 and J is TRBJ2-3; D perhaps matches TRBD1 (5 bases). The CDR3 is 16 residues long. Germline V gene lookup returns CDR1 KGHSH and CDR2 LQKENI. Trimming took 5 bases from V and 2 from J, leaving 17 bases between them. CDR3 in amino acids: CASSTLQASITDTQYF. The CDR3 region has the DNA TGTGCCAGCTCAACCTTACAGGCTTCAATCACAGATACGCAGTATTTT.

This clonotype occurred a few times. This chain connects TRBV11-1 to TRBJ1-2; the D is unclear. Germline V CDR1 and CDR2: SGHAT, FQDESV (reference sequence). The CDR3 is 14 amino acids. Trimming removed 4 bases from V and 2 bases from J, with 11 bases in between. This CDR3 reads CASSWKKGNYGYTF. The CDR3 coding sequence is TGTGCCAGCAGCTGGAAGAAAGGGAACTATGGCTACACCTTC. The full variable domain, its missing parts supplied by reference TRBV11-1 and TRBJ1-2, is EAEVAQSPRYKITEKSQAVAFWCDPISGHATLYWYRQILGQGPELLVQFQDESVVDDSQLPKDRFSAERLKGVDSTLKIQPAELGDSAMYLCASSWKKGNYGYTFGSGTRLTVV.

CDR3 sequence: CASSRGVRLVGEGTEAFF. The CDR3, as DNA: TGTGCCAGCAGCCGAGGCGTTCGTTTGGTCGGGGAAGGCACTGAAGCTTTCTTT. The chain employs TRBV14 and TRBJ1-1; D is unresolved. The length of the CDR3 is 18 residues. The germline V gene has CDR1 SGHDN and CDR2 FVKESK. V was shortened by 4 bases and J by 4 bases, with 25 bases between the two germline ends.

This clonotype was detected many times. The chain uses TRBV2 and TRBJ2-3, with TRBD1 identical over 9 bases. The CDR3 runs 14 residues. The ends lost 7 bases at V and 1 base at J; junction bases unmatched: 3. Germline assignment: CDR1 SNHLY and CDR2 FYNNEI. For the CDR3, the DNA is TGTGCCAGCATGGACAGGGGCCGCACAGATACGCAGTATTTT. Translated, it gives CASMDRGRTDTQYF.